This T cell receptor (beta chain) was retrieved from a study of blood T cells in healthy people across ages. A second roughly 6 to 11 cycle PCR used barcoded and J-beta primers. TCRdb reprocessed the 5' RACE reads with MiXCR, giving one entry per CDR3 protein. The sample yields about 1.6 million distinct CDR3 sequences, about 31% seen once. Specimen: blood. The receptor comes from a woman aged 30 to 39 in good health.

For the CDR3, the DNA is TGCGCCAGCAGCCAAGCTTTCCTAGCCCTTCGGAACGAGCAGTACTTC. It specifies CASSQAFLALRNEQYF. J is TRBJ2-7 and V is TRBV4-1, with D maybe TRBD2 (5 bases). CDR3 length: 16 amino acids. The V end lost 1 base, the J end lost 5 bases, and 18 bases lay between the germline ends. Germline V gene sequence: CDR1 MGHRA, CDR2 YSYEKL.